The clone carrying this T cell receptor beta chain was detected a few times. What it binds is unknown. This specimen belongs to a study of early T cells in non-severe SARS-CoV-2 infection. Across the study: Chains were not paired, and sequencing was done on bulk RNA from unsorted whole blood.

Individual cDNA molecules each received unique molecular identifiers attached to them. One entry per CDR3 protein results from TCRdb running MiXCR on the 5' RACE reads. The data hold tens of thousands of distinct CDR3 sequences, with approximately 10% observed a single time. The V and J ends lost 0 bases and 6 bases, in that order; junction bases with no gene match: 14. The CDR3 totals 19 residues. Germline V CDR1 and CDR2: MNHNS, SASEGT. General study points: VDJdb matching favored anti-spike CD8 responses, missing private and CD4 specificities.

The V call is TRBV6-1, the J call TRBJ2-2, with 9 bases aligning to TRBD1. This sequence was found in an adult who was a healthcare worker with PCR-confirmed SARS-CoV-2 infection or an uninfected control (not recorded which). The sequencing sample was made of whole blood. The CDR3, as DNA: TGTGCCAGCAGTGAAGCAGAATCACCGGGACAGGGATATTCCGGGGAGCTGTTTTTT. Encoded protein: CASSEAESPGQGYSGELFF.